This entry lists 19 T cell receptor beta chains sequenced from one sample in a study of CD8+CD57+ T cells in acquired aplastic anemia. Genomic DNA was employed as the template in profiling TCR beta VDJ and CDR3. MiXCR was run by TCRdb on the reads, yielding one entry per CDR3 protein. This table holds 200,000 or so distinct CDR3 sequences, roughly 60% found once. Sequenced patients had shown CD8+CD57+ cell expansion by flow cytometry. The sequencing input was sorted CD4+, CD8+, or CD8+CD57+ T cells (not recorded which) from PBMCs. All receptors derive from a human donor with aplastic anemia.

This clonotype has a count of ten or more. The chain is built from TRBV20-1 and TRBJ2-1; D unclear. This CDR3 has 13 amino acids. CDR1 and CDR2 (germline): DFQATT, SNEGSKA (reference sequence). V shed 3 bases and J shed 10 bases, with 16 bases lying between them. The CDR3 nucleotides are TGCAGTGCTAGCCGAGACGAGGTTTCGGAGCAGTTCTTC. It translates to CSASRDEVSEQFF.

The rearrangement joins TRBV20-1 to TRBJ2-1; D possibly corresponds to TRBD1 (6 bases). This CDR3 region has 12 residues. Trimming shortened V by 0 bases and J by 13 bases, and 13 bases separated the two germline ends. In germline, CDR1 is DFQATT, CDR2 SNEGSKA (reference sequence). As DNA, the CDR3 is TGCAGTGCTAGAGATAAAGGGGGAAGACAGTTCTTC. The encoded protein is CSARDKGGRQFF.

The chain combines TRBV10-2 with TRBJ1-1, with 8 bases lining up with TRBD1. CDR3 length equals 15 residues. Looked up from germline, CDR1 is WSHSY and CDR2 is SAAADI. The trim removed 3 bases at V and 1 base at J, leaving 4 bases unmatched. CDR3 coding DNA: TGCGCCAGCAGTGATCAGGGGGCTAGGAACACTGAAGCTTTCTTT. Its translation: CASSDQGARNTEAFF.

The DNA of the CDR3 is TGTGCCAGCAGCCAAGTGAATAACCGTTCACCCCTCCACTTT. Amino acid sequence: CASSQVNNRSPLHF. The chain carries TRBV11-2 and TRBJ1-6, with D unclear. The CDR3 contains 14 residues. V gave up 5 bases and J gave up 9 bases, with 14 bases separating them. CDR1 is SGHAT, CDR2 FQNNGV, per germline.

The gene calls are TRBV20-1 and TRBJ1-3; D is unclear. Deletions cut 6 bases from V and 3 bases from J, with 12 bases between. Germline V gene sequence: CDR1 DFQATT, CDR2 SNEGSKA (reference sequence). The CDR3 length is 13 residues. CDR3: CSASPIRGNTIYF. The CDR3 bases are TGCAGTGCAAGCCCCATCCGTGGAAACACCATATATTTT.

The V call is TRBV29-1, the J call TRBJ1-1; D not certain. The germline V gene has CDR1 SQVTM and CDR2 ANQGSEA. The CDR3 has 9 residues. Trimming shortened V by 3 bases and J by 4 bases, and 0 bases separated the two germline ends. The CDR3: CSVDTEAFF. CDR3 nucleotide sequence: TGCAGCGTTGACACTGAAGCTTTCTTT.

The V gene is TRBV7-3, the J gene TRBJ1-4, with a weak D call TRBD1 (5 bases). CDR1 is SGHTA, CDR2 FQGTGA, per germline. V lost 4 bases, J lost 8 bases, and 14 bases lay in between. There are 14 residues in the CDR3. Written as DNA, the CDR3 is TGTGCCAGCAGCTGGGGACGGAAGGACGAAAAACTGTTTTTT. It encodes CASSWGRKDEKLFF. The full variable domain, its missing parts supplied by reference TRBV7-3 and TRBJ1-4, is GAGVSQTPSNKVTEKGKYVELRCDPISGHTALYWYRQSLGQGPEFLIYFQGTGAADDSGLPNDRFFAVRPEGSVSTLKIQRTERGDSAVYLCASSWGRKDEKLFFGSGTQLSVL.

This clonotype was seen a handful of times. The V call is TRBV24-1, the J call TRBJ2-5; D might be TRBD1 (6 bases). CDR3 length: 12 amino acids. Germline assignment: CDR1 KGHDR and CDR2 SFDVKD. V lost 12 bases and J lost 2, with 12 bases in between. The DNA of the CDR3 is TGTGCCTCCGCAGGGGATCAAGAGACCCAGTACTTC. It specifies CASAGDQETQYF.

This clonotype is a singleton in its sample. This chain links TRBV20-1 with TRBJ1-5; no clear D. Germline V gene lookup returns CDR1 DFQATT and CDR2 SNEGSKA (reference sequence). There are 13 residues in the CDR3. V was trimmed by 1 base and J by 1 base, leaving 5 bases between them. The CDR3 DNA reads as TGCAGTGCTAGAGCGGTCAGCAATCAGCCCCAGCATTTT. It encodes CSARAVSNQPQHF.

This clonotype was seen a handful of times. The genes are TRBV11-2 and TRBJ2-5; 9 positions match TRBD2. The CDR3 spans 15 residues. CDR1 and CDR2 (germline): SGHAT, FQNNGV. Unmatched junction bases numbered 1, after V lost 1 base and J lost 1 base. The chain's CDR3 is CASSLGGGAQETQYF. For the CDR3, the DNA is TGTGCCAGCAGCTTAGGCGGGGGGGCCCAAGAGACCCAGTACTTC.

A single count supports this clonotype. The genes are TRBV20-1 and TRBJ1-2; 10 nucleotides align to TRBD1. The CDR3 is 15 amino acids. After removal of 4 bases from V and 5 bases from J, the junction contained 10 bases not matched to a gene. In germline, CDR1 is DFQATT, CDR2 SNEGSKA (reference sequence). CDR3 loop: CSAKPMTGGDYGYTF. Here the CDR3 DNA reads TGCAGTGCTAAACCGATGACAGGGGGCGATTATGGCTACACCTTC.

The chain has TRBV2 and TRBJ2-1; 11 nucleotides line up with TRBD2. V was pared by 7 bases and J by 4 bases, with 6 bases of the junction left unmatched. There are 15 residues in the CDR3. From germline, CDR1 is SNHLY and CDR2 FYNNEI. CDR3 in amino acids: CASNLGLAAYNEQFF. CDR3 in DNA: TGTGCCAGCAACCTGGGACTAGCGGCTTACAATGAGCAGTTCTTC.

The J gene is TRBJ2-7, the V gene TRBV29-1; TRBD1 matches at 9 bases. Per the germline V gene, CDR1 is SQVTM and CDR2 is ANQGSEA. Trimming removed 2 bases from V and 3 bases from J; junction bases left unmatched: 5. This CDR3 contains 14 residues. CDR3 region: CSVELLGQGYEQYF. Written as DNA, the CDR3 is TGCAGCGTTGAACTACTGGGACAGGGCTACGAGCAGTACTTC.

The rearrangement uses TRBV11-2 and TRBJ1-5, with D perhaps TRBD1 (5 bases). Looked up from germline, CDR1 is SGHAT and CDR2 is FQNNGV. V was shortened by 5 bases and J by 2 bases, with 16 bases between the two germline ends. CDR3 size: 16 residues. As DNA, the CDR3 is TGTGCCAGCAGCCAAGATCCCCAGGGAGGCAATCAGCCCCAGCATTTT. This encodes CASSQDPQGGNQPQHF.

On this clonotype: The germline gene is not matched at one end of the junction; a read error may be the cause. The chain uses TRBV19 and TRBJ2-2; D not resolved. Germline V gene lookup returns CDR1 LNHDA and CDR2 SQIVND (reference sequence). The CDR3 runs to 14 residues. Here the CDR3 DNA reads TGTGCCAGTAGAATAGGTTGGAACACCGGGGAGCTGTTTTTT. Translating gives CASRIGWNTGELFF.

This clonotype came up many times. The chain links TRBV7-9 to TRBJ2-7; TRBD1 aligns across 9 bases. The V gene's germline CDR1 is SEHNR and CDR2 FQNEAQ (reference sequence). Trimming cost V 6 bases and J 4 bases; bases outside gene matches: 1. The CDR3 is made up of 12 amino acids. The CDR3 here is CASRGQGYEQYF. The DNA for the CDR3 is TGTGCCAGCAGGGGACAGGGTTACGAGCAGTACTTC.

This rearrangement joins TRBV29-1 to TRBJ1-4; 7 nucleotides agree with TRBD1. The CDR3 has 15 residues. CDR1 is SQVTM, CDR2 ANQGSEA, per germline. V was clipped by 8 bases and J by 0 bases; unmatched bases: 9. CDR3 bases: TGCAGCTCCCGGACAGGTCGTTCAACTAATGAAAAACTGTTTTTT. It encodes CSSRTGRSTNEKLFF.

This chain joins TRBV11-2 and TRBJ2-1; 13 bases line up with TRBD2. CDR3 length: 17 amino acids. Germline V lookup: CDR1 SGHAT, CDR2 FQNNGV. J gave up 8 bases and V 5 bases, and 12 bases lay outside the gene matches. CDR3 nucleotides: TGTGCCAGCAGCAACCCGCCACTAGCGGGAGGGCCCGATGAGCAGTTCTTC. Amino acids: CASSNPPLAGGPDEQFF.

This chain connects TRBV11-2 to TRBJ2-5; D might be TRBD1 (5 bases). The DNA end lines up better with TRBJ2-7; the J call may be wrong. The V gene's germline CDR1 is SGHAT and CDR2 FQNNGV. The CDR3 is 14 amino acids. The CDR3 sequence: CASSLAGPLNEQYF. Here the CDR3 DNA reads TGTGCCAGCAGCTTAGCAGGGCCCCTCAACGAGCAGTACTTC.